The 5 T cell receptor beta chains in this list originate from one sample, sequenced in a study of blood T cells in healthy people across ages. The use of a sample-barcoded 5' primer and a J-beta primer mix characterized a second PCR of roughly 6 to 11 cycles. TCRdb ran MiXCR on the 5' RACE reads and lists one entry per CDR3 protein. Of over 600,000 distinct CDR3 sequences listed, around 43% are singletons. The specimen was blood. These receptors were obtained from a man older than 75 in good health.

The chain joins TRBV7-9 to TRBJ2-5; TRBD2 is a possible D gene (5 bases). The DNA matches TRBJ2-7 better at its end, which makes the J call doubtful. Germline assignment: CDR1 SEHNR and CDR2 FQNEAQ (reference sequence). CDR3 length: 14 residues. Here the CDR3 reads CASSLELDYYEQYF. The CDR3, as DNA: TGTGCCAGCAGCTTAGAACTAGACTACTACGAGCAGTACTTC.

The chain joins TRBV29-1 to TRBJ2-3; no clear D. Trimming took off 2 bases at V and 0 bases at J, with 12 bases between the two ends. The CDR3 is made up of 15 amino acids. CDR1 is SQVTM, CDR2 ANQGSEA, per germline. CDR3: CSVEPLGASTDTQYF. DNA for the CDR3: TGCAGCGTTGAACCTCTGGGTGCTAGCACAGATACGCAGTATTTT.

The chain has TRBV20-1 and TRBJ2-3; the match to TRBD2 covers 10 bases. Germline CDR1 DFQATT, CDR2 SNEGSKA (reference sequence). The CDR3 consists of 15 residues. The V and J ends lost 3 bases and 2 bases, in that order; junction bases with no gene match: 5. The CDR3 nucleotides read TGCAGTGCTAGGAGAGCGGGGGGGTTCACAGATACGCAGTATTTT. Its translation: CSARRAGGFTDTQYF.

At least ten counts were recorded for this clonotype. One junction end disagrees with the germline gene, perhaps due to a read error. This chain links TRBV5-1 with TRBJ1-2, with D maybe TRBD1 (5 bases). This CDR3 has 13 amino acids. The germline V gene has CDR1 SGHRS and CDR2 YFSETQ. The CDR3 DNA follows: TGCGCCAGCAGTCGGGGCGGGGGTTATGACTACACCTTC. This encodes CASSRGGGYDYTF.

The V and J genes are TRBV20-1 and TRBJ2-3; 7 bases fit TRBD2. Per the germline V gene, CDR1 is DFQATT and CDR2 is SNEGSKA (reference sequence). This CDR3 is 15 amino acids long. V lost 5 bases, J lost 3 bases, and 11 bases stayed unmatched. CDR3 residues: CSALRGDLGTDTQYF. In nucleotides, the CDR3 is TGCAGTGCTCTACGGGGGGATTTGGGGACAGATACGCAGTATTTT.